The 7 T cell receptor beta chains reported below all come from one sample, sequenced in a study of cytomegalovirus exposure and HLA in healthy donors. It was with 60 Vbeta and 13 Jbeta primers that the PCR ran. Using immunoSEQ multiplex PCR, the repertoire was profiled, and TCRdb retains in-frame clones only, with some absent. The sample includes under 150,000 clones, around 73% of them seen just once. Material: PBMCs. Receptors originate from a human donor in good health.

The CDR3 nucleotides read TGTGCCAGCAGCGACGGACTGTACAATGAGCAGTTCTTC. This sequence encodes CASSDGLYNEQFF. The rearrangement uses TRBV7-3 and TRBJ2-1; weak D call: TRBD2 (5 bases). The CDR3 is 13 amino acids. Germline-derived CDR1 and CDR2 are SGHTA and FQGTGA. The V end was cut by 5 bases, the J end by 4 bases, with 9 bases between.

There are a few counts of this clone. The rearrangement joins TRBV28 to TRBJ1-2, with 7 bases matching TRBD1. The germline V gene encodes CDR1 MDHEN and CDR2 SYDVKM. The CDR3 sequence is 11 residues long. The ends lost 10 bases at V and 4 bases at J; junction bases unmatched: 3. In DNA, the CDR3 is TGTGCCACCCGGACAGGCTATGGCTACACCTTC. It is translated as CATRTGYGYTF.

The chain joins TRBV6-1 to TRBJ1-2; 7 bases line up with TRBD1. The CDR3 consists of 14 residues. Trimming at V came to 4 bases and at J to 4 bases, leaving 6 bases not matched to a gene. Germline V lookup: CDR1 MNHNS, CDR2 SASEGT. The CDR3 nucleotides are TGTGCCAGCAGTGTCCCGGGACAGACCTATGGCTACACCTTC. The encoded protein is CASSVPGQTYGYTF.

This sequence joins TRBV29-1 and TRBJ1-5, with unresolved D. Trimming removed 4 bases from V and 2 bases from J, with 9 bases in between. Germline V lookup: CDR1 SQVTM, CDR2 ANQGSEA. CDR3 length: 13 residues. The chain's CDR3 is CSVGEGGNQPQHF. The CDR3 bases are TGCAGCGTTGGTGAGGGTGGCAATCAGCCCCAGCATTTT.

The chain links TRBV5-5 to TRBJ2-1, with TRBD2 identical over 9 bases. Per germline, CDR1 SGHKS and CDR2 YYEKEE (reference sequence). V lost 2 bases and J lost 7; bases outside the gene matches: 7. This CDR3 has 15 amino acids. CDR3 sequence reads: CASSLGVAGVNEQFF. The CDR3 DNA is TGTGCCAGCAGCTTAGGGGTAGCGGGAGTGAATGAGCAGTTCTTC.

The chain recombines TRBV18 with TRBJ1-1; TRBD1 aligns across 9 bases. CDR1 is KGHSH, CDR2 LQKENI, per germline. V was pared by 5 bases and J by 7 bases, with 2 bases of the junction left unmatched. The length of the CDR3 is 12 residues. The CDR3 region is CASSWDRDEAFF. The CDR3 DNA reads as TGTGCCAGCTCATGGGACAGGGATGAAGCTTTCTTT.

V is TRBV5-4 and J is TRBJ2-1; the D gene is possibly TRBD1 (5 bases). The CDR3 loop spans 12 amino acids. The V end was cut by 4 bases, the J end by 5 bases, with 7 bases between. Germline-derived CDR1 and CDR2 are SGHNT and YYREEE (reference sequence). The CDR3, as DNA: TGTGCCAGCAGCAAGACAGACAATGAGCAGTTCTTC. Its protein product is CASSKTDNEQFF.